Listed below are T cell receptor beta chains from one sample, sequenced in a study of blood T cell repertoires in COVID-19. The table came from immunoSEQ multiplex PCR; TCRdb's copy has only in-frame clones and leaves some out. The sample lists under 200,000 clones, 70% to 80% occurring once. The sequenced sample was peripheral blood. The receptor set was obtained from a woman in her sixties with COVID-19, enrolled during active disease. The CDR3 runs from the conserved cysteine through the conserved F or W. The order of the fields is clone size, J gene, V gene, D gene, CDR3 DNA, CDR3 protein. D genes are given only for firm matches. Some rows mark clone size as missing; the rest say once, few, many or name a class of expanded clone.

clone size: .
J gene: TRBJ2-3
V gene: TRBV9
D gene: .
CDR3 DNA: TGTGCCAGCAGCGTAGCTCAGGGCGAGACCGCAGATACGCAGTATTTT
CDR3 protein: CASSVAQGETADTQYF

clone size: .
J gene: TRBJ1-1
V gene: TRBV28
D gene: TRBD1
CDR3 DNA: TGTGCCAGCGCCACAGGGGCCCCCAGAGAAGCTTTCTTT
CDR3 protein: CASATGAPREAFF

clone size: .
J gene: TRBJ2-5
V gene: TRBV5-6
D gene: TRBD1
CDR3 DNA: TGTGCCAGCAGCTACGGGACAGGGGGGCCGGAGACCCAGTACTTC
CDR3 protein: CASSYGTGGPETQYF

clone size: .
J gene: TRBJ2-5
V gene: TRBV27
D gene: .
CDR3 DNA: TGTGCCAGCAGTTTATCTAGTCAAGAGACCCAGTACTTC
CDR3 protein: CASSLSSQETQYF

clone size: .
J gene: TRBJ2-3
V gene: TRBV11-2
D gene: .
CDR3 DNA: TGTGCCAGCAGCCACCCGGGGACAAGGGATACGCAGTATTTT
CDR3 protein: CASSHPGTRDTQYF

clone size: .
J gene: TRBJ2-2
V gene: TRBV11-2
D gene: TRBD1
CDR3 DNA: TGTGCCAGCAGCACTCGACAGGGTTTCACCGGGGAGCTGTTTTTT
CDR3 protein: CASSTRQGFTGELFF

clone size: .
J gene: TRBJ2-1
V gene: TRBV29-1
D gene: TRBD2
CDR3 DNA: TGCAGCGGGGGACTAAACAATGAGCAGTTCTTC
CDR3 protein: CSGGLNNEQFF

clone size: .
J gene: TRBJ2-7
V gene: TRBV25-1
D gene: .
CDR3 DNA: TGTGCCAGCAGTGAAGGTGGTACGGGAGAGCAGTACTTC
CDR3 protein: CASSEGGTGEQYF

clone size: .
J gene: TRBJ2-1
V gene: TRBV10-3
D gene: TRBD1
CDR3 DNA: TGTGCCATCGCTTCCGGACAGGGGGCCTTCAATGAGCAGTTCTTC
CDR3 protein: CAIASGQGAFNEQFF

clone size: .
J gene: TRBJ2-1
V gene: TRBV5-1
D gene: TRBD1
CDR3 DNA: TGCGCCAGCAGCTTGGTTGGTTTCCCAGGGGGTATAAACAATGAGCAGTTCTTC
CDR3 protein: CASSLVGFPGGINNEQFF

clone size: .
J gene: TRBJ2-5
V gene: TRBV2
D gene: TRBD1
CDR3 DNA: TGTGCCAGCAGTGGGACAGGGGCAGGCGGGACCCAGTACTTC
CDR3 protein: CASSGTGAGGTQYF

clone size: .
J gene: TRBJ2-7
V gene: TRBV10-3
D gene: TRBD1
CDR3 DNA: TGTGCCATCAGTGACCCCGGGACAGGGGGTTTTAGCGACGAGCAGTACTTC
CDR3 protein: CAISDPGTGGFSDEQYF

clone size: .
J gene: TRBJ1-2
V gene: TRBV6-1
D gene: TRBD1
CDR3 DNA: TGTGCCAGCAGTGAAATCGGGACAGGGAACCTCTATGGCTACACCTTC
CDR3 protein: CASSEIGTGNLYGYTF

clone size: .
J gene: TRBJ1-1
V gene: TRBV11-1
D gene: TRBD1
CDR3 DNA: TGTGCCAGCAGCTCGCCGACAGGGGGTAGGAACACTGAAGCTTTCTTT
CDR3 protein: CASSSPTGGRNTEAFF

clone size: .
J gene: TRBJ2-3
V gene: TRBV12-5
D gene: TRBD2
CDR3 DNA: TGTGCTAGTGGAAGAGCGGGGTCCACAGATACGCAGTATTTT
CDR3 protein: CASGRAGSTDTQYF

clone size: .
J gene: TRBJ1-5
V gene: TRBV30
D gene: .
CDR3 DNA: TGTGCCTGGAACAGGGTAAGCAATCAGCCCCAGCATTTT
CDR3 protein: CAWNRVSNQPQHF

clone size: .
J gene: TRBJ2-1
V gene: TRBV12-3/TRBV12-4
D gene: TRBD1
CDR3 DNA: TGTGCCAGCAGTTTGGGACAGGGGGGGCAGTTCTTC
CDR3 protein: CASSLGQGGQFF

clone size: .
J gene: TRBJ2-2
V gene: TRBV24-1
D gene: TRBD1
CDR3 DNA: TGTGCCACCAGTGTCGGGACAGGTCCGAACACCGGGGAGCTGTTTTTT
CDR3 protein: CATSVGTGPNTGELFF

clone size: .
J gene: TRBJ2-2
V gene: TRBV5-5
D gene: .
CDR3 DNA: TGTGCCAGCAGTCTCCAGGGTACCAACACCGGGGAGCTGTTTTTT
CDR3 protein: CASSLQGTNTGELFF

clone size: many
J gene: TRBJ1-1
V gene: TRBV4-1
D gene: .
CDR3 DNA: TGCGCCAGCAGCCAAGACCCCAGGGGCACTGAAGCTTTCTTT
CDR3 protein: CASSQDPRGTEAFF

clone size: .
J gene: TRBJ2-3
V gene: TRBV2
D gene: TRBD2
CDR3 DNA: TGTGCCAGCAGGCTACTAGCGGGAGATTCCACAGATACGCAGTATTTT
CDR3 protein: CASRLLAGDSTDTQYF

clone size: many
J gene: TRBJ2-5
V gene: TRBV4-1
D gene: TRBD2
CDR3 DNA: TGCGCCAGCAGATTTACAGCGGGGGTGGTGGAGACCCAGTACTTC
CDR3 protein: CASRFTAGVVETQYF

clone size: .
J gene: TRBJ1-5
V gene: TRBV6-2/TRBV6-3
D gene: .
CDR3 DNA: TGTGCCAGCAGTTACCAGGAAAGTCAGCCCCAGCATTTT
CDR3 protein: CASSYQESQPQHF

clone size: .
J gene: TRBJ1-4
V gene: TRBV5-1
D gene: .
CDR3 DNA: TGCGCCAGCAGCCTGGGAGGAGGGACTTCCGAAAAACTGTTTTTT
CDR3 protein: CASSLGGGTSEKLFF

clone size: .
J gene: TRBJ1-1
V gene: TRBV29-1
D gene: .
CDR3 DNA: TGCAGCGTCGCCCGGACAGCCACCGCTGCTGAAGCTTTCTTT
CDR3 protein: CSVARTATAAEAFF

clone size: .
J gene: TRBJ1-4
V gene: TRBV5-5
D gene: TRBD1
CDR3 DNA: TGTGCCAGCAGCGACGTACATCATGACAGGGGCGAAAAACTGTTTTTT
CDR3 protein: CASSDVHHDRGEKLFF

clone size: .
J gene: TRBJ1-4
V gene: TRBV11-2
D gene: TRBD1
CDR3 DNA: TGTGCCAGCAGCAAAGACAGGGGTAATGAAAAACTGTTTTTT
CDR3 protein: CASSKDRGNEKLFF

clone size: .
J gene: TRBJ2-7
V gene: TRBV7-2
D gene: TRBD1
CDR3 DNA: TGTGCCAGCAGCGCAACGGCAGGGGGCTACGAGCAGTACTTC
CDR3 protein: CASSATAGGYEQYF